Each of the 24 T cell receptor beta chains below was sequenced from the same sample in a study of T cell responses to AZD1222 COVID-19 vaccine. The assay was immunoSEQ multiplex PCR, and TCRdb's table has in-frame clones only and misses some. Altogether around 150,000 clones are present, about 90% being singletons, with the ten largest covering approximately 5.9%. The input for sequencing was peripheral blood, taken 28 days after the second AZD1222 dose. These receptors were taken from an adult who received the AZD1222 COVID-19 vaccine.

The rearrangement links TRBV30 to TRBJ1-6, with D possibly being TRBD1 (6 bases). CDR3 size: 12 residues. V was trimmed by 7 bases and J by 7 bases, leaving 11 bases between them. The germline V gene encodes CDR1 GTSNPN and CDR2 SVGIG (reference sequence). CDR3: CASTGANSPLHF. CDR3 nucleotide sequence: TGTGCCTCGACAGGAGCAAATTCACCCCTCCACTTT.

This clone occurred a few times. The chain couples TRBV2 to TRBJ1-1; D is unresolved. Germline CDR1 is SNHLY and CDR2 is FYNNEI. With 4 bases removed from V and 6 bases from J, the gap between germline ends came to 9 bases. The CDR3 runs 12 residues. Here the CDR3 DNA reads TGTGCCAGCAGTGTTAGGTTCGCTGAAGCTTTCTTT. Its protein product is CASSVRFAEAFF.

V and J are TRBV27 and TRBJ2-2, with D perhaps matching TRBD1 (5 bases). This CDR3 has 15 amino acids. V was clipped by 6 bases and J by 7 bases, with 18 bases between them. Per germline, CDR1 MNHEY and CDR2 SMNVEV (reference sequence). In nucleotides, the CDR3 is TGTGCCAGCAGAACAGATGCTTCAGGGATCGGGGAGCTGTTTTTT. It specifies CASRTDASGIGELFF.

The chain has TRBV5-1 and TRBJ1-2; D is ambiguous. Germline CDR1 reads SGHRS; CDR2 reads YFSETQ. The CDR3 spans 15 residues. The V end was cut by 1 base, the J end by 1 base, with 11 bases between. The CDR3 DNA reads as TGCGCCAGCAGCTTGCAGCCAGACTTTAACTATGGCTACACCTTC. Its translation: CASSLQPDFNYGYTF.

This chain links TRBV27 with TRBJ1-6; 9 positions match TRBD1. Germline lookup yields CDR1 MNHEY and CDR2 SMNVEV (reference sequence). Trimming removed 0 bases from V and 9 bases from J; junction bases left unmatched: 6. The CDR3 is 16 residues long. CDR3 residues: CASSLSTGGSVSPLHF. Here the CDR3 DNA reads TGTGCCAGCAGTTTATCTACAGGGGGCTCGGTTTCACCCCTCCACTTT.

This clone was recorded only once. The chain combines TRBV28 with TRBJ1-5; D may be TRBD1 (5 bases). CDR3 size: 15 residues. In germline, CDR1 is MDHEN, CDR2 SYDVKM. The V end was cut by 7 bases, the J end by 2 bases, with 15 bases between. The DNA for the CDR3 is TGTGCCAGCAATGAGGACACGCGCGGCAATCAGCCCCAGCATTTT. Translation gives CASNEDTRGNQPQHF.

The V gene is TRBV7-3, the J gene TRBJ2-7; D is perhaps TRBD1 or TRBD2 (5 bases each). Trimming left V 2 bases short and J 2 bases short, with 22 bases between. The germline V gene has CDR1 SGHTA and CDR2 FQGTGA. This CDR3 region has 18 residues. The CDR3 region is CASSLCTSLGGGAYEQYF. CDR3 sequence (DNA): TGTGCCAGCAGCTTATGTACATCCCTGGGTGGGGGTGCCTACGAGCAGTACTTC. The full variable domain, completed using reference TRBV7-3 and TRBJ2-7, is GAGVSQTPSNKVTEKGKYVELRCDPISGHTALYWYRQSLGQGPEFLIYFQGTGAADDSGLPNDRFFAVRPEGSVSTLKIQRTERGDSAVYLCASSLCTSLGGGAYEQYFGPGTRLTVT.

The chain couples TRBV5-8 to TRBJ2-3, with unresolved D. The CDR3 spans 13 residues. Germline CDR1 SGHTS, CDR2 YDEGEE. V was clipped by 2 bases and J by 5 bases, with 9 bases between them. For the CDR3, the DNA is TGTGCCAGCAGCTTTCAAACGGGAGATACGCAGTATTTT. Amino acids: CASSFQTGDTQYF. Combining the CDR3 with reference TRBV5-8 and TRBJ2-3 gives the whole variable domain EAGVTQSPTHLIKTRGQQATLRCSPISGHTSVYWYQQALGLGLQFLLWYDEGEERNRGNFPPRFSGRQFPNYSSELNVNALELEDSALYLCASSFQTGDTQYFGPGTRLTVL.

This chain links TRBV5-4 with TRBJ2-7; 11 bases match TRBD2. The CDR3 sequence is 16 residues long. With V trimmed by 4 bases and J by 0 bases, 6 bases remained unmatched. Germline V gene data show CDR1 as SGHNT and CDR2 as YYREEE (reference sequence). The CDR3 DNA is TGTGCCAGCAGCGCGGCCGGGACTAGCGGCTCCTACGAGCAGTACTTC. As protein: CASSAAGTSGSYEQYF.

This clone was counted a few times. V and J are TRBV24-1 and TRBJ2-2; perhaps D is TRBD1 or TRBD2 (5 bases each). Trimming took off 7 bases at V and 3 bases at J, with 11 bases between the two ends. CDR3 length equals 14 residues. Germline loops: CDR1 KGHDR, CDR2 SFDVKD. CDR3 DNA: TGTGCCACCAGGAGGGGCCAGGACACCGGGGAGCTGTTTTTT. This sequence encodes CATRRGQDTGELFF.

This chain connects TRBV28 to TRBJ2-1; 13 bases fit TRBD2. The CDR3 extends over 17 amino acids. V lost 6 bases to trimming and J lost 3 bases; unmatched junction nucleotides: 8. Germline V gene sequence: CDR1 MDHEN, CDR2 SYDVKM. The CDR3 sequence: CASRVGLAGVFYNEQFF. The DNA for the CDR3 is TGTGCCAGCAGGGTAGGACTAGCGGGAGTCTTCTACAATGAGCAGTTCTTC.

The chain is built from TRBV7-2 and TRBJ1-1, with a tentative D call TRBD1 (5 bases). Trimming removed 5 bases at V and 1 base at J, with 23 bases between. The germline CDR1 and CDR2 sequences are SGHTA and FQGNSA. This CDR3 has 18 residues. The DNA of the CDR3 is TGTGCCAGCAGCCCAGCCCCCTTCCCGGGACGGCAGAACACTGAAGCTTTCTTT. This encodes CASSPAPFPGRQNTEAFF.

V gene TRBV24-1 combines with J gene TRBJ1-1; 11 bases match TRBD1. With 4 bases clipped from V and 4 bases from J, the junction kept 10 bases outside the gene matches. The germline gives CDR1 KGHDR, CDR2 SFDVKD. The CDR3 extends over 17 amino acids. The CDR3, as DNA: TGTGCCACCAGTGAAGGAGGACAGGGGGCCGCCGGCACTGAAGCTTTCTTT. This encodes CATSEGGQGAAGTEAFF.

On this clone itself: The identical CDR3 is also encoded by other nucleotide sequences in the sample. The rearrangement links TRBV4-3 to TRBJ1-5; D is undetermined. Germline V gene lookup returns CDR1 LGHNA and CDR2 YSLEER. The CDR3 contains 13 residues. Trimming pared 0 bases from V and 5 bases from J, leaving 5 bases between. The CDR3: CASSQDRDQPQHF. DNA for the CDR3: TGCGCCAGCAGCCAAGATCGGGATCAGCCCCAGCATTTT.

This chain uses TRBV10-3 with TRBJ1-4, with TRBD1 matching 7 bases. Germline CDR1 reads ENHRY; CDR2 reads SYGVKD. This CDR3 is built from 16 residues. The V segment lost 9 bases and the J segment 3 bases; nucleotides outside the gene matches: 13. CDR3 sequence (DNA): TGTGCCATAGCTGACAGGGAGGCTGGAGCTAATGAAAAACTGTTTTTT. This translates into CAIADREAGANEKLFF.

The rearrangement uses TRBV20-1 and TRBJ1-6; maybe TRBD1 (6 bases). The CDR3 runs 14 residues. The germline V gene encodes CDR1 DFQATT and CDR2 SNEGSKA (reference sequence). Trimming removed 3 bases from V and 7 bases from J, with 13 bases in between. In DNA form, the CDR3 reads TGCAGTGCTAGTCGGGGGCTCGGGAATTCACCCCTCCACTTT. Its protein is CSASRGLGNSPLHF.

This chain uses TRBV9 with TRBJ1-5; possibly TRBD1 for D (5 bases). The CDR3 runs 15 residues. Germline V gene lookup returns CDR1 SGDLS and CDR2 YYNGEE. V shed 4 bases and J shed 4 bases, with 15 bases lying between them. The CDR3 coding sequence is TGTGCCAGCAGCTCGGACCCGGGGGGGAATCAGCCCCAGCATTTT. Translated, it gives CASSSDPGGNQPQHF.

This sequence joins TRBV19 and TRBJ2-3, with a possible D match to TRBD2 (6 bases). V was pared by 5 bases and J by 0 bases, with 12 bases between. The germline gives CDR1 LNHDA, CDR2 SQIVND (reference sequence). The CDR3 sequence is 15 residues long. CDR3 loop: CASSWTGVSTDTQYF. CDR3 nucleotides: TGTGCCAGTAGTTGGACGGGGGTAAGCACAGATACGCAGTATTTT. Looking up the rest from reference TRBV19 and TRBJ2-3 gives the full variable domain: DGGITQSPKYLFRKEGQNVTLSCEQNLNHDAMYWYRQDPGQGLRLIYYSQIVNDFQKGDIAEGYSVSREKKESFPLTVTSAQKNPTAFYLCASSWTGVSTDTQYFGPGTRLTVL.

The chain uses TRBV7-2 and TRBJ2-7; D is ambiguous. V lost 5 bases to trimming and J lost 3 bases, with 8 bases between them. Germline V gene lookup returns CDR1 SGHTA and CDR2 FQGNSA. This CDR3 contains 12 residues. The CDR3 spells CASSPQDYEQYF. CDR3 DNA: TGTGCCAGCAGCCCTCAAGACTACGAGCAGTACTTC.

V and J are TRBV9 and TRBJ2-7; the match to TRBD2 covers 7 bases. V dropped 4 bases and J dropped 7; count of bases not matched to a gene: 11. Germline V gene sequence: CDR1 SGDLS, CDR2 YYNGEE. This CDR3 has 14 residues. CDR3 sequence reads: CASSPGTTFWEQYF. The CDR3 nucleotides read TGTGCCAGCAGCCCAGGGACTACCTTTTGGGAGCAGTACTTC.

This clone was counted once. This sequence joins TRBV6-5 and TRBJ1-5, with 7 bases that match TRBD1. CDR3 size: 15 residues. Trimming took 6 bases from V and 2 from J; bases not matched to a gene: 7. Per germline, CDR1 MNHEY and CDR2 SVGAGI. CDR3 amino acids: CASRSQGIGNQPQHF. DNA of the CDR3: TGTGCCAGCAGGTCACAGGGGATCGGCAATCAGCCCCAGCATTTT.

V is TRBV28 and J is TRBJ2-7, with 9 positions matching TRBD2. The V gene end was trimmed by 4 bases and the J gene end by 3 bases; junction bases not matched to a gene: 7. From germline, CDR1 is MDHEN and CDR2 SYDVKM. The CDR3 runs 15 residues. CDR3 DNA: TGTGCCAGCAGTTCCCCCCCTAGCGGGATCTACGAGCAGTACTTC. It encodes CASSSPPSGIYEQYF.

This clone was found a few times. This rearrangement joins TRBV10-3 to TRBJ1-6; D remains ambiguous. Trimming pared 7 bases from V and 1 base from J, leaving 11 bases between. The CDR3 extends over 15 amino acids. Germline V gene lookup returns CDR1 ENHRY and CDR2 SYGVKD. Here the CDR3 DNA reads TGTGCCATCACAAATGGAGAATCCTATAATTCACCCCTCCACTTT. Amino acids: CAITNGESYNSPLHF.

This rearrangement joins TRBV6-1 to TRBJ1-4; D unclear. V lost 0 bases and J 6 bases, leaving 20 bases between the germline ends. Per germline, CDR1 MNHNS and CDR2 SASEGT. The CDR3 runs 18 residues. CDR3 residues: CASSEAPPARVLHEKLFF. In DNA, the CDR3 is TGTGCCAGCAGTGAAGCGCCACCCGCAAGGGTACTACATGAAAAACTGTTTTTT.